This T cell receptor (beta chain) was sequenced in a study of blood T cell repertoires in COVID-19 (dated by TCRdb to 2019 to 2021). In terms of the full investigation: Collaborator samples came from the United States, Italy and Spain and covered acute and convalescent phases of COVID-19. Where available, HLA class I and class II types were obtained from metadata supplied by the sample provider rather than from assay-based typing. The samples were drawn from two sources: the first 160 participants of the ongoing ImmuneRACE study, and 1,254 subjects contributed by 6 global collaborators. The prospective study material was composed of cDNA or gDNA derived from T cells, B-cell-depleted T cells, or PBMCs. Deeply sampled blood TCRbeta repertoires from subjects exposed to, actively infected with, or recovered from COVID-19 were included in the dataset. The repertoires were released in a freely available public database meant as a resource for research on the immune response to SARS-CoV-2. The sample metadata nearly always contained a de-identified subject ID, COVID-19 status, age in years and sex. The study at large found these results: Clinical and demographic metadata were provided uncurated, with the amount varying by source and participant.

In Seattle, one collaborating source enrolled patients while the infection was active and tracked those patients longitudinally over the course of disease. The collaborating institutions used their own protocols to collect whole blood in K2EDTA tubes. Collaborator samples were shipped for TCRbeta analysis as frozen whole blood, isolated PBMCs, or DNA extracted from either sample type. Worth noting for this clone: No antigen is known for it. No clone much larger than this one lies a single base away; base qualities are absent.

TCRbeta CDR3 regions were amplified from genomic DNA using the immunoSEQ Assay, a bias-controlled multiplex PCR. In the original analysis: The number of nucleated cells in each sample was estimated by amplification of reference gene primers within the assay. To quantify the absolute abundance of each unique TCRbeta CDR3 rearrangement, sequence reads were collapsed and filtered. For each sample, productive Simpson clonality was calculated as the square root of Simpson's diversity index across productive rearrangements. As stored in TCRdb, this immuneACCESS dataset retains in-frame rearrangements with V and J assigned. A fraction of the clones does not appear; measured against another copy, unresolved V genes explain less than half of the discrepancy, and the remainder lacks a known reason. For V, J and clone size, that table is used; D and trimming come from the DNA. The sample profile shows approximately 110,000 clones; more than 80% of them were found once. Roughly 3.2% of the sample lies in the top ten.

Taken from cysteine to phenylalanine, the CDR3 has 14 residues. The CDR3 DNA has 42 bases and is translated from base 1. Trimming at the junction amounts to 1 base on V and 3 bases on J, and the germline ends lie 10 bases apart. The germline V gene (reference sequence) gives CDR1 as SEHNR and CDR2 as FQNEAQ. Specimen: peripheral blood. This TCR was sampled from a woman of 80 years or more with COVID-19, enrolled during active disease. The chain uses TRBV7-9 and TRBJ2-7, with no D gene named confidently. The nucleotide sequence is given as TGTGCCAGCAGCTTAGGAAGTACTAACTACGAGCAGTACTTC. Translation gives CASSLGSTNYEQYF.